Listed here are 10 T cell receptor beta chains from one sample, sequenced in a study of cytomegalovirus exposure and HLA in healthy donors. Primers: 60 Vbeta forward and 13 Jbeta reverse. Using immunoSEQ multiplex PCR, the repertoire was profiled, and TCRdb retains in-frame clones only, with some absent. The sample has 150,000 to 200,000 clones, 75% to 85% seen once. The sequenced sample was PBMCs. All receptors derive from a man younger than 45 in good health and CMV-seropositive.

The chain links TRBV11-2 to TRBJ1-5, with TRBD1 matching 9 bases. V trimming: 5 bases; J trimming: 7 bases; junction bases outside the gene matches: 9. Germline-derived CDR1 and CDR2 are SGHAT and FQNNGV. This CDR3 comprises 15 residues. The CDR3 coding sequence is TGTGCCAGCAGCGCGGGACAGGGTCAAGGGCAGCCCCAGCATTTT. Amino acid sequence: CASSAGQGQGQPQHF.

The genes are TRBV5-6 and TRBJ2-3; TRBD1 aligns across 8 bases. The CDR3 runs to 18 residues. CDR1 and CDR2 from the germline V gene are SGHDT and YYEEEE. V dropped 4 bases and J dropped 5; count of bases not matched to a gene: 18. The CDR3 bases are TGTGCCAGCAGCCCACACTGGCGGACAGGGCCCAGTCGAGATACGCAGTATTTT. It is translated as CASSPHWRTGPSRDTQYF. The whole variable domain, filled in from reference TRBV5-6 and TRBJ2-3, reads DAGVTQSPTHLIKTRGQQVTLRCSPKSGHDTVSWYQQALGQGPQFIFQYYEEEERQRGNFPDRFSGHQFPNYSSELNVNALLLGDSALYLCASSPHWRTGPSRDTQYFGPGTRLTVL.

The rearrangement links TRBV7-3 to TRBJ2-2; 12 bases are a match to TRBD2. CDR1 is SGHTA and CDR2 is FQGTGA in the germline V gene. CDR3 length: 15 residues. V lost 5 bases to trimming and J lost 6 bases; unmatched junction nucleotides: 4. CDR3 sequence: CASSPTSGSPGELFF. CDR3 nucleotides: TGTGCCAGCAGCCCGACTAGCGGGAGTCCCGGGGAGCTGTTTTTT.

CDR3 sequence (DNA): TGTGCCAGCAGCCCAATCCAGCGCGGGCGGGGGGTCTCCTACGAGCAGTACTTC. This codes for CASSPIQRGRGVSYEQYF. This chain uses TRBV11-2 with TRBJ2-7; 8 bases match TRBD2. In germline, CDR1 is SGHAT, CDR2 FQNNGV. This CDR3 contains 18 residues. J lost 0 bases, V lost 5 bases, and 15 bases had no gene match.

CDR3 bases: TGTGCCAGCAGTATGGGACAGGGGTTGCCCAATGAGCAGTTCTTC. Protein product: CASSMGQGLPNEQFF. The chain recombines TRBV27 with TRBJ2-1; 10 bases align to TRBD1. In germline, CDR1 is MNHEY, CDR2 SMNVEV (reference sequence). The CDR3 runs to 15 residues. Trimming took 5 bases from V and 6 from J; bases not matched to a gene: 7.

This clone has only a few counts. The chain carries TRBV28 and TRBJ2-1, with a tentative D call TRBD1 (6 bases). Germline-derived CDR1 and CDR2 are MDHEN and SYDVKM. The V end lost 5 bases, the J end lost 2 bases, and 16 bases lay between the germline ends. There are 16 residues in the CDR3. CDR3 region: CASSTRTEAPYNEQFF. CDR3 nucleotide sequence: TGTGCCAGCAGTACCCGGACAGAGGCTCCCTACAATGAGCAGTTCTTC.

V gene TRBV7-9 combines with J gene TRBJ2-7; 10 nucleotides align to TRBD2. The CDR3 runs to 15 residues. V trimming: 1 base; J trimming: 3 bases; junction bases outside the gene matches: 3. Germline V CDR1 and CDR2: SEHNR, FQNEAQ (reference sequence). The CDR3 sequence: CASSLVSGGGYEQYF. For the CDR3, the DNA is TGTGCCAGCAGCTTAGTGAGCGGGGGGGGCTACGAGCAGTACTTC.

The rearrangement joins TRBV19 to TRBJ2-1; TRBD1 aligns across 7 bases. The trim removed 1 base at V and 2 bases at J, leaving 2 bases unmatched. This CDR3 comprises 15 residues. The germline gives CDR1 LNHDA, CDR2 SQIVND (reference sequence). CDR3 DNA sequence: TGTGCCAGTAGTATAGCCGGGACAGCCTACAATGAGCAGTTCTTC. Translating it yields CASSIAGTAYNEQFF.

For this clone: The junction differs from germline at one of its ends, possibly a read error. The chain couples TRBV7-6 to TRBJ1-2, with TRBD1 identical over 9 bases. CDR3 size: 16 residues. Germline CDR1 SGHVS, CDR2 FNYEAQ. The CDR3 nucleotides read TGTACCAGCAGCCAACGAGGGACAGGGTCGGCCGATGGCTACACCTTC. The encoded protein is CTSSQRGTGSADGYTF.

This clone appeared a single time. Other nucleotide sequences from this sample produce the same CDR3. V and J are TRBV19 and TRBJ1-3; a possible D gene is TRBD1 (5 bases). CDR1 LNHDA and CDR2 SQIVND come from the germline V gene (reference sequence). This CDR3 spans 14 amino acids. Trimming took off 5 bases at V and 3 bases at J, with 11 bases between the two ends. The DNA of the CDR3 is TGTGCCAGTAGTCGGGGGAGCGGTGGAAACACCATATATTTT. Protein: CASSRGSGGNTIYF.